This T cell receptor beta chain stems from a study of graft-versus-host responses after intestinal transplantation (dated by TCRdb to the early 2020s). Some background on the complete study: Multivisceral, liver-intestinal, or isolated intestinal transplants were received by the recipients. All recipients received anti-thymocyte globulin induction followed by maintenance tacrolimus and steroids for approximately 3 years. After intestinal transplantation, graft-versus-host and host-versus-graft alloreactive T cell clones were followed in the graft, circulation and bone marrow using bulk TCR-beta CDR3 sequencing. Alloreactive clones were identified by sequencing pre-transplant mixed lymphocyte reaction products and comparing them with unstimulated pre-transplant donor and recipient T cells. The cohort enrolled about two dozen intestinal transplant recipients including one retransplant, and 3 patients lacking pretransplant specimens were excluded. Donor T cell macrochimerism was defined as a peak of at least 4% donor T cells among recipient peripheral blood mononuclear cells. Instead of going to the commercial service, samples from a few later patients were sequenced in-house on an Illumina MiSeq and processed with MiXCR. Broad study findings and their caveats: In the allografts of patients with donor T cell macrochimerism, GvH to HvG T cell clonal ratios were high. GvH clones turned up in recipient bone marrow, with some appearing earlier in ileal mucosa or blood, a pattern consistent with an intestinal mucosal origin. Conclusions were limited by the relatively low number and heterogeneity of intestinal transplant patients. Early after transplant, peak levels of circulating GvH clones were found to be associated with declines in HvG clones.

V was cut back by 6 bases and J by 6 bases, leaving a gap of 15 bases between them. According to the germline V gene, CDR1 reads MNHEY and CDR2 reads SVGAGI. The CDR3, cysteine through phenylalanine, is 13 amino acids long. Only the CDR3 region is kept as DNA, spanning 39 bases read in frame from base 1. Concerning this clone: The antigen it recognizes is unknown. No much larger clone is present one base from it, and per-base qualities are unavailable.

This specimen's time point label, per the study, means: cells obtained before transplantation from donor or recipient. CD3+CD4+ and CD3+CD8+ populations were FACS-sorted from unstimulated pre-transplant donor and recipient cells taken from spleen or lymph nodes. Library generation was performed with the immunoSEQ multiplex PCR assay. For most patients, genomic DNA was isolated using the Qiagen DNeasy Blood and Tissue Kit and was shipped frozen to Adaptive Biotechnologies for TCR sequencing. Adaptive Biotechnologies carried out high-throughput TCR-beta CDR3 sequencing of genomic DNA for most patients. Under the source paper's analysis protocol: TCR sequencing data for 15 to 20 patients were retrieved from Adaptive's ImmunoSEQ software; a few other patients were processed with MiXCR and VDJtools. CD4 versus CD8 sorting errors were corrected by removing sequences found in both subsets at a frequency ratio below 5:1. Because the origin of CDR3 nucleotide sequences shared between donor and recipient could not be assigned, those sequences were removed. At least 2-fold expansion over unstimulated cells and a minimum CFSE-low frequency of 0.002% (template counts) or 0.001% (read counts) were required for clones to be classified as alloreactive. Mappable clones were those detected in sequenced pre-transplant spleen, lymph node, or MLR CFSE-low populations of the donor or recipient. Cumulative frequency of alloreactive clones was calculated as a percentage of all sequences weighted by copy number. TCRdb retrieved this table from immuneACCESS and kept in-frame rearrangements only. Not all clones are present; in checked studies, unresolved V genes account for under half, and no reason is known for the remainder. V and J calls and clone size come straight from that table; D and trimming were deduced from the DNA. Within this sample are approximately 120,000 clones, with 90% to 95% of them counted one time only. The ten largest account for over 0.15% of the sample.

Source: unstimulated CD4+ T cells sorted from spleen or lymph node cells, taken before intestinal transplant. This chain is built from TRBV6-5 and TRBJ2-7; the D gene cannot be named for sure. The sequence was obtained from a human donor who received an intestinal transplant. CDR3 loop: CASSTSPRREQYF. The sequenced DNA: TGTGCCAGCAGCACCTCTCCCCGGCGCGAGCAGTACTTC.